This TCR beta chain was observed in a study of T cells after yellow fever vaccination (dated by TCRdb to between 2019 and 2020). Study-level background: The SMART-Seq v4 Ultra Low Input RNA kit was used to prepare libraries from fractions with low cell numbers. Bulk TCR alpha and beta repertoires were sequenced longitudinally to track T-cell clones before and after primary and booster YFV17D yellow fever vaccination. Two healthy male donors made up the cohort, one aged 18 to 29 years and the other aged 30 to 39 years. Blood was drawn at multiple timepoints before and after primary and secondary immunization, with bulk PBMC replicates and cell subsets isolated. Here is what the overall study found, with its caveats: FACS-sorted repertoires could contain abundant contaminating clonotypes from the bulk population, so computational filtering was required. A small fraction of clonotypes showed up in both the CD4 and CD8 compartments, probably as a result of convergent recombination. The secondary T-cell response was weaker than the primary response but faster, peaking on day 5 instead of day 15. After the booster, most clones that had expanded after primary vaccination were detected again (approximately 96% of CD4 and more than 80% of CD8), suggesting broad maintenance of memory. Because only two donors were included in the study, the extent to which the findings can be generalized is limited.

From V the trimming removes 0 bases and from J it removes 12 bases, while the gene matches leave 7 bases of the junction unaccounted for. CDR1 is given as SGDLS and CDR2 as YYNGEE, both from the germline V gene. The CDR3 runs 13 amino acids, cysteine and phenylalanine included. Only the CDR3 DNA stays, 39 bases, in frame from base 1. The treatment or condition label for this specimen denotes: live attenuated yellow fever vaccine strain. A standard Ficoll-Paque protocol was used to isolate PBMCs from peripheral blood. Dynabeads CD4 and CD8 positive selection kits were used to isolate CD4 and CD8 T-cell fractions. TriZol was used to extract RNA from bulk PBMCs, CD4 and CD8 fractions, and dextramer-positive and dextramer-negative fractions. TCR cDNA was made using 5'RACE template switching, a step that added a universal primer site and unique molecular identifiers. cDNA synthesis was primed from both the TCR alpha and TCR beta constant segments. Library amplification involved two PCR steps, and the second step added sample barcodes and sequencing adapters. Sequencing of the libraries was done on either Illumina HiSeq 2500 (2x100 bp) or NovaSeq (2x150 bp). The original methods were these. Demultiplexing of reads and collapsing into UMI consensus sequences were performed with MIGEC, and V(D)J alignment was carried out with MiXCR. Vaccine-responding clonotypes were defined with edgeR using replicate PBMC samples, requiring FDR below 0.01 and a log2 fold change above 5 up to day 15. Bulk clonotypes were assigned CD4 or CD8 identity according to which sequenced CD4 or CD8 repertoire held them at higher abundance. TCRdb reanalyzed the raw reads on its own, using fastp at Q25 for trimming and MiXCR for clone calling, and kept in-frame beta chains. Records with the same CDR3 protein are collapsed into one entry carrying the most frequent genes and DNA. TCRdb, rather than the study authors, made the V and J calls. The sample includes about 73,000 distinct CDR3 sequences, with 7.5% to 8% observed a single time. The ten biggest clones cover roughly 41% of the sample.

Many counts were recorded for this clonotype. This receptor's antigen is unknown. The input lacks base qualities; no much larger clone sits a single base away. The specimen comprised CD8+ T cells sorted from PBMCs, sampled on the day of the yellow fever booster vaccination. The sequence derives from a man aged 25-45 years who received the YFV17D yellow fever vaccine. The chain links TRBV9 with TRBJ1-1, with TRBD1 matching 8 junction bases. The CDR3 region: CASSVGDRSNTFF. The DNA sequence follows: TGTGCCAGCAGCGTAGGGGACAGGTCGAATACTTTCTTT.